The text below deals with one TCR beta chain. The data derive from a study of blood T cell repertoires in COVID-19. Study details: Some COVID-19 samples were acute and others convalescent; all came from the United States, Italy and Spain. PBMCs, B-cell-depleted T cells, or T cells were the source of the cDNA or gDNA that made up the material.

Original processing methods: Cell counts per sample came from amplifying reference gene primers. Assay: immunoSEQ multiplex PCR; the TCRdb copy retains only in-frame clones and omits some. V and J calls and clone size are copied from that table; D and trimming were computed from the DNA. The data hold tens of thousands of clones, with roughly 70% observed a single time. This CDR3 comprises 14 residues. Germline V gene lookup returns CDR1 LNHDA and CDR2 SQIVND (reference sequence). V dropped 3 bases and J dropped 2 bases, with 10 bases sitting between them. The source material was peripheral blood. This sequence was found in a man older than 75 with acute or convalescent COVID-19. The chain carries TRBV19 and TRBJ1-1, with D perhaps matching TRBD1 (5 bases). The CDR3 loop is CASSIPGLNTEAFF. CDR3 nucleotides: TGTGCCAGTAGTATTCCAGGGCTCAACACTGAAGCTTTCTTT.